The 20 T cell receptor beta chains listed next were all sequenced from one sample in a study of T-cell reconstitution after alpha-beta-depleted transplantation in children (dated by TCRdb to about 2016). According to the study, the label for this sample's treatment or condition signals: allogeneic hematopoietic cell transplantation with graft depleted of TCRalphabeta T cells and CD19 B cells. The receptor library was made with PCR. Reads for this sample came from an Illumina HiSeq 2500. To normalize quantification of the TCRbeta repertoire, the TCR libraries were built with molecular barcoding that relied on unique molecular identifiers. In TCRdb, the public reads were trimmed at Q25 with fastp and aligned with MiXCR, with productive beta chains retained. Each entry is one CDR3 protein sequence, shown with its most common DNA and genes. The sample profile shows 450,000 to 550,000 distinct CDR3 sequences; 10% to 12% of them were found once. The top ten constitute 14% of the sample.

Specimen: PBMCs, mostly from graft donor cells, collected 180 days after TCRalphabeta/CD19-depleted stem cell transplant. The receptors derive from a female patient between 2 and 15 years old who had a stem cell transplant for aplastic anemia, so the T cells may come from the graft donor.

The rearrangement joins TRBV24-1 to TRBJ2-7; 8 nucleotides line up with TRBD1. This CDR3 is 13 amino acids long. V was pared by 3 bases and J by 9 bases, with 6 bases of the junction left unmatched. The germline gives CDR1 KGHDR, CDR2 SFDVKD. CDR3 coding DNA: TGTGCCACCAGTGATCGTGCCAGGGGGCGGCAGTACTTC. This encodes CATSDRARGRQYF.

This clonotype was picked up a small number of times. This chain joins TRBV12-3 or TRBV12-4 and TRBJ2-5, with D possibly TRBD1 on 6 matching bases. The CDR3 is 14 residues long. V lost 6 bases to trimming and J lost 4 bases, with 15 bases between them. CDR3 region: CASSFGDRIETQYF. CDR3 nucleotides: TGTGCCAGCAGCTTTGGTGACAGGATAGAGACCCAGTACTTC.

This clonotype has at least ten counts. The rearrangement uses TRBV7-6 and TRBJ1-1; D perhaps matches TRBD1 (6 bases). CDR3 size: 14 residues. The germline V gene has CDR1 SGHVS and CDR2 FNYEAQ. V gave up 5 bases and J gave up 5 bases, with 15 bases separating them. The CDR3 sequence: CASSKQGERTEAFF. The CDR3 nucleotides read TGTGCCAGCAGCAAACAGGGTGAGAGGACTGAAGCTTTCTTT. The full variable domain, its missing parts supplied by reference TRBV7-6 and TRBJ1-1, is GAGVSQSPRYKVTKRGQDVALRCDPISGHVSLYWYRQALGQGPEFLTYFNYEAQQDKSGLPNDRFSAERPEGSISTLTIQRTEQRDSAMYRCASSKQGERTEAFFGQGTRLTVV.

Only a few counts were recorded for this clonotype. The chain has TRBV6-5 and TRBJ2-1; a possible D gene is TRBD2 (5 bases). Trimming pared 4 bases from V and 0 bases from J, leaving 13 bases between. CDR3 length: 16 amino acids. Germline CDR1 is MNHEY and CDR2 is SVGAGI. For the CDR3, the DNA is TGTGCCAGCAGTTCCGGAGGCGATAGCTCCTACAATGAGCAGTTCTTC. It yields the protein CASSSGGDSSYNEQFF.

The chain employs TRBV28 and TRBJ2-1; D is possibly TRBD1 or TRBD2 (5 bases each). CDR1 is MDHEN, CDR2 SYDVKM, per germline. Between the trimmed V and J ends, which lost 3 bases and 0 bases, there was a span of 15 bases. This CDR3 is built from 17 residues. The CDR3 DNA is TGTGCCAGCAGTTTCCCAGGGCTAGCTTCCTCCTACAATGAGCAGTTCTTC. This codes for CASSFPGLASSYNEQFF.

V is TRBV11-1 and J is TRBJ1-6; maybe TRBD1 (5 bases). V was shortened by 4 bases and J by 0 bases, with 19 bases between the two germline ends. The CDR3 has 19 residues. Germline-derived CDR1 and CDR2 are SGHAT and FQDESV (reference sequence). CDR3 residues: CASSSTNGGTSSYNSPLHF. As DNA, the CDR3 is TGTGCCAGCAGCTCCACCAACGGGGGGACGAGCTCCTATAATTCACCCCTCCACTTT.

The chain joins TRBV6-2 or TRBV6-3 to TRBJ2-1, with D perhaps matching TRBD2 (5 bases). There are 12 residues in the CDR3. Germline V gene data show CDR1 as MNHEY and CDR2 as SVGEGT. V lost 6 bases and J 7 bases, leaving 10 bases between the germline ends. The CDR3 region is CASRGGRNEQFF. CDR3 sequence (DNA): TGTGCCAGCAGAGGAGGTAGGAATGAGCAGTTCTTC.

This clonotype was seen at least ten times. V gene TRBV29-1 combines with J gene TRBJ2-7; 9 bases map to TRBD2. The CDR3 has 14 amino acids. Trimming cost V 4 bases and J 3 bases; bases outside gene matches: 7. Per the germline V gene, CDR1 is SQVTM and CDR2 is ANQGSEA. The CDR3 DNA is TGCAGCGTTGTTGTAGCGGGAGACCACTACGAGCAGTACGTC. This gives the protein CSVVVAGDHYEQYV.

In its sample, this clonotype was seen many times. The V call is TRBV14, the J call TRBJ1-2; D possibly corresponds to TRBD1 (5 bases). CDR1 and CDR2 (germline): SGHDN, FVKESK. Trimming pared 1 base from V and 5 bases from J, leaving 8 bases between. The CDR3 contains 13 residues. The CDR3 DNA reads as TGTGCCAGCAGCCAAGTTGGGGGATATGGCTACACCTTC. Protein product: CASSQVGGYGYTF.

The chain employs TRBV4-1 and TRBJ2-2; the match to TRBD1 covers 7 bases. V shed 0 bases and J 2 bases; nucleotides not matched to a gene: 3. From germline, CDR1 is MGHRA and CDR2 YSYEKL. CDR3 length: 16 residues. CDR3 nucleotide sequence: TGCGCCAGCAGCCAAGAGACAGGGAGAAACACCGGGGAGCTGTTTTTT. Its protein product is CASSQETGRNTGELFF.

This clonotype was detected many times. The chain employs TRBV15 and TRBJ2-7; 7 positions agree with TRBD1. Trimming cost V 0 bases and J 3 bases; bases outside gene matches: 5. In germline, CDR1 is LNHNV, CDR2 YYDKDF (reference sequence). The CDR3 consists of 15 residues. This CDR3 reads CATSREGGFGYEQYV. The CDR3 nucleotides are TGTGCCACCAGCAGAGAAGGGGGCTTCGGCTACGAGCAGTACGTC.

This clonotype appeared a few times. The chain recombines TRBV28 with TRBJ2-5; D not resolved. V was trimmed by 3 bases and J by 5 bases, leaving 13 bases between them. This CDR3 contains 14 residues. The germline V gene has CDR1 MDHEN and CDR2 SYDVKM. The DNA of the CDR3 is TGTGCCAGCAGTTTTCCAATCCCCGGGGAGACCCAGTACTTC. Translated, it gives CASSFPIPGETQYF.

The chain has TRBV6-2 or TRBV6-3 and TRBJ2-5; 7 bases are shared with TRBD1. Germline V gene lookup returns CDR1 MNHEY and CDR2 SVGEGT. The CDR3 is made up of 16 amino acids. The trim removed 6 bases at V and 5 bases at J, leaving 15 bases unmatched. The CDR3 bases are TGTGCCAGCAGGGGTACAGGGGATATTAGGTTGGAGACCCAGTACTTC. Translated: CASRGTGDIRLETQYF.

Many counts were recorded for this clonotype. The chain employs TRBV5-1 and TRBJ2-1, with TRBD2 as a possible D gene (5 bases). Germline lookup yields CDR1 SGHRS and CDR2 YFSETQ. V was pared by 4 bases and J by 5 bases, with 13 bases between. The CDR3 has 14 residues. The CDR3 is CASSLGDPHNEQFF. CDR3 in DNA: TGCGCCAGCAGCCTGGGAGATCCCCACAATGAGCAGTTCTTC.

The rearrangement uses TRBV20-1 and TRBJ2-3; 8 bases map to TRBD1. The germline V gene encodes CDR1 DFQATT and CDR2 SNEGSKA (reference sequence). The CDR3 length is 13 residues. V gave up 6 bases and J gave up 1 base; unmatched junction bases: 3. The CDR3 sequence: CSAQTGGTDTQYF. The CDR3 coding sequence is TGCAGTGCCCAGACAGGGGGCACAGATACGCAGTATTTT.

About this clonotype: The junction shows a germline mismatch at one end, possibly a read error. The chain is built from TRBV25-1 and TRBJ2-7, with a weak D call TRBD2 (6 bases). CDR1 and CDR2 (germline): MGHDK, SYGVNS. There are 14 residues in the CDR3. This chain's CDR3 is CASSPAGGFYDQYF. CDR3 coding DNA: TGTGCCAGCAGCCCCGCCGGGGGTTTCTACGACCAGTACTTC.

V usage is TRBV18 and J usage is TRBJ2-4; perhaps TRBD1 as D (6 bases). The CDR3 sequence is 13 residues long. Trimming took 6 bases from V and 5 from J, leaving 11 bases between them. From germline, CDR1 is KGHSH and CDR2 LQKENI. CDR3 bases: TGTGCCAGCTCTCAACCAGGGGAAAACATTCAGTACTTC. Amino acid sequence: CASSQPGENIQYF.

This chain joins TRBV27 and TRBJ2-3; 8 bases fit TRBD2. Germline V gene sequence: CDR1 MNHEY, CDR2 SMNVEV (reference sequence). V trimming: 0 bases; J trimming: 4 bases; junction bases outside the gene matches: 9. This CDR3 has 17 amino acids. CDR3 in DNA: TGTGCCAGCAGTTTATCGAAGGTAGCGGGAAGGTCAGATACGCAGTATTTT. Translating gives CASSLSKVAGRSDTQYF.

This clonotype has just a few counts. This chain connects TRBV10-3 to TRBJ2-4; 8 bases are a match to TRBD2. V was pared by 10 bases and J by 1 base, with 18 bases of the junction left unmatched. Per germline, CDR1 ENHRY and CDR2 SYGVKD. CDR3 size: 18 residues. CDR3 in DNA: TGTGCCAGCTCCAGAGAAGGAAGCGGGAGTCGGGCCAAAAACATTCAGTACTTC. It codes for CASSREGSGSRAKNIQYF.

Many counts were recorded for this clonotype. The chain couples TRBV12-3 or TRBV12-4 to TRBJ2-7; a possible D gene is TRBD1 (5 bases). The CDR3 totals 14 residues. Between the trimmed V and J ends, which lost 3 bases and 2 bases, there was a span of 11 bases. CDR3 nucleotides: TGTGCCAGCAGTTTGAGGCAGGGTCCCTACGAGCAGTACTTC. This gives the protein CASSLRQGPYEQYF.